This T cell receptor beta chain was sequenced in a study of control samples from healthy donors and cancer patients. This table comes from immunoSEQ multiplex PCR, and its TCRdb copy is limited to in-frame clones, with some not included. Of around 86,000 clones listed, 70% to 90% are singletons. CDR3 size: 18 residues. Germline CDR1 and CDR2: SGHTA and FQGNSA. V gave up 2 bases and J gave up 1 base, with 20 bases separating them. This TCR was sampled from a woman aged 55-69 years with head and neck cancer. The chain couples TRBV7-2 to TRBJ1-1; D may be TRBD1 (6 bases). The sample was PBMCs. Here the CDR3 reads CASSLRTARHIRNTEAFF. The CDR3, as DNA: TGTGCCAGCAGCTTAAGGACAGCCCGCCACATACGGAACACTGAAGCTTTCTTT.